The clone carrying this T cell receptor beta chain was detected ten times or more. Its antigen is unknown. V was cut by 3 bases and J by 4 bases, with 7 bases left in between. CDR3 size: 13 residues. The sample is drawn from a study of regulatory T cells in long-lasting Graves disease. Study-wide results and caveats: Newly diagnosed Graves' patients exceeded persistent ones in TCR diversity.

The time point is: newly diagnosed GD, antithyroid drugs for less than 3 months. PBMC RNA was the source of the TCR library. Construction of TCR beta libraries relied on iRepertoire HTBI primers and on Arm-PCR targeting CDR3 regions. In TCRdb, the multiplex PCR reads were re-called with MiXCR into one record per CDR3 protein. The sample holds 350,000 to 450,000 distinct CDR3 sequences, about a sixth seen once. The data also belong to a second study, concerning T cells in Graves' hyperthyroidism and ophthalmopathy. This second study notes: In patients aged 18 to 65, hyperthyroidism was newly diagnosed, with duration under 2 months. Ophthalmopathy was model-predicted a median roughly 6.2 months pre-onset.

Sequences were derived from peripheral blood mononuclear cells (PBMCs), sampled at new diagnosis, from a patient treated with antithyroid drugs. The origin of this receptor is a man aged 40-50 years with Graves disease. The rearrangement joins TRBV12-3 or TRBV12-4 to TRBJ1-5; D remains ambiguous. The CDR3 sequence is CASSFAGNQPQHF. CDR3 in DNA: TGTGCCAGCAGTTTTGCCGGGAATCAGCCCCAGCATTTT.